The 28 T cell receptor beta chains below all came from one sample that was sequenced in a study of shared clonotypes between healthy human individuals. Repertoires were generated with immunoSEQ multiplex PCR, while TCRdb's copy carries only in-frame clones and drops some. The table records 2 million to 2.5 million clones, roughly 92% of them present only once. Sequences were obtained from naive CD4+ T cells from PBMCs. Specified subset: CD45RA+ positively selected. The receptor source for this set is a man between 18 and 35 years old in good health. Some clones in this sample may be carry-over from other donors' samples.

This sequence joins TRBV5-4 and TRBJ1-2, with 8 bases matching TRBD1. This CDR3 is built from 14 residues. V lost 4 bases, J lost 4 bases, and 6 bases stayed unmatched. Germline loops: CDR1 SGHNT, CDR2 YYREEE (reference sequence). CDR3 sequence (DNA): TGTGCCAGCAGCCTGACAGGGGCGGGCTATGGCTACACCTTC. Translation: CASSLTGAGYGYTF.

This clone was observed once. In the same sample, other DNA sequences code for this CDR3. The genes are TRBV19 and TRBJ1-5; D might be TRBD1 (5 bases). There are 13 residues in the CDR3. V shed 6 bases and J shed 1 base, with 7 bases lying between them. Per the germline V gene, CDR1 is LNHDA and CDR2 is SQIVND (reference sequence). In DNA, the CDR3 is TGTGCCAGTAGGCGACAGAGCAATCAGCCCCAGCATTTT. As protein: CASRRQSNQPQHF.

The chain combines TRBV15 with TRBJ2-7, with D possibly being TRBD2 (6 bases). The CDR3 extends over 13 amino acids. Germline V gene sequence: CDR1 LNHNV, CDR2 YYDKDF (reference sequence). Trimming took 5 bases from V and 7 from J, leaving 15 bases between them. The DNA of the CDR3 is TGTGCCACCAGCGTCCGGTTGGCGGGGGAGCAGTACTTC. It yields the protein CATSVRLAGEQYF.

With regard to this clone: The sample has other DNA sequences that encode this CDR3 too. V gene TRBV2 combines with J gene TRBJ2-3, with TRBD1 identical over 9 bases. The CDR3 is 12 residues long. The V segment lost 6 bases and the J segment 5 bases; nucleotides outside the gene matches: 0. Looked up from germline, CDR1 is SNHLY and CDR2 is FYNNEI. The CDR3 DNA reads as TGTGCCAGCAGGGACAGGGGAGATACGCAGTATTTT. Amino acids: CASRDRGDTQYF.

The chain carries TRBV4-2 and TRBJ1-5; tentative D call: TRBD1 (5 bases). Germline loops: CDR1 LGHNA, CDR2 YNFKEQ. This CDR3 spans 14 amino acids. V lost 1 base to trimming and J lost 6 bases, with 10 bases between them. The CDR3 region has the DNA TGTGCCAGCAGCCAAGTGGAAAGGGGTCAGCCCCAGCATTTT. As protein: CASSQVERGQPQHF.

The rearrangement uses TRBV5-1 and TRBJ2-7, with D possibly TRBD2 on 5 matching bases. The CDR3 contains 14 residues. Trimming removed 4 bases at V and 3 bases at J, with 14 bases between. The V gene's germline CDR1 is SGHRS and CDR2 YFSETQ. This chain's CDR3 is CASSPGLYRYEQYF. CDR3 DNA: TGCGCCAGCAGCCCCGGACTTTACCGCTACGAGCAGTACTTC.

Concerning this clone: The junction differs from germline at one of its ends, possibly a read error. This chain uses TRBV28 with TRBJ2-3; possible D gene TRBD2, 6 bases. This CDR3 comprises 12 residues. Per the germline V gene, CDR1 is MDHEN and CDR2 is SYDVKM. CDR3 DNA: TGTGCCAGCAGTATCCCCACCGGGACTCTGAGTTTT. Protein sequence: CASSIPTGTLSF. Drawing the rest from reference TRBV28 and TRBJ2-3, the complete variable domain is DVKVTQSSRYLVKRTGEKVFLECVQDMDHENMFWYRQDPGLGLRLIYFSYDVKMKEKGDIPEGYSVSREKKERFSLILESASTNQTSMYLCASSIPTGTLSFGPGTRLTVL.

The J gene is TRBJ2-2, the V gene TRBV5-4, with D unclear. The CDR3 runs 14 residues. Trimming removed 3 bases from V and 4 bases from J, with 10 bases in between. CDR1 SGHNT and CDR2 YYREEE come from the germline V gene (reference sequence). CDR3 sequence: CASSSPQSTGELFF. CDR3 DNA sequence: TGTGCCAGCAGCTCGCCTCAGAGCACCGGGGAGCTGTTTTTT.

V usage is TRBV11-3 and J usage is TRBJ2-1; D not certain. The CDR3 is made up of 13 amino acids. Germline CDR1 and CDR2: SGHNT and YENEEA. With 5 bases removed from V and 4 bases from J, the gap between germline ends came to 9 bases. CDR3 DNA sequence: TGTGCCAGCAGCGGTGCGATTTACAATGAGCAGTTCTTC. This gives the protein CASSGAIYNEQFF.

This clone was observed once. This chain connects TRBV6-6 to TRBJ1-5, with a possible D match to TRBD1 (5 bases). The CDR3 has 15 residues. Germline values: CDR1 MNHNY, CDR2 SVGAGI (reference sequence). The V and J ends lost 4 bases and 2 bases respectively, with 12 bases between them. CDR3: CASSSQAPGNQPQHF. The CDR3 DNA reads as TGTGCCAGCAGTTCACAGGCCCCGGGCAATCAGCCCCAGCATTTT.

Turning to this clone: It is likely a read error, because the conserved phenylalanine at the end of the CDR3 is missing. The chain is built from TRBV9 and TRBJ2-7, with 9 bases aligning to TRBD1. The V and J ends lost 3 bases and 3 bases, in that order; junction bases with no gene match: 7. CDR3 length: 15 amino acids. CDR1 and CDR2 from the germline V gene are SGDLS and YYNGEE. CDR3 residues: CASSGLTGGNYEQYL. The CDR3 DNA reads as TGTGCCAGCAGCGGCCTGACAGGGGGAAACTACGAGCAGTACCTC.

In its sample, this clone was seen once. In DNA, the CDR3 is TGCACCAGCAGCCAGGCTAGACTACGGACAGGTAGTGGCTACACCTTC. Amino acid sequence: CTSSQARLRTGSGYTF. The chain employs TRBV1 and TRBJ1-2; TRBD1, the table's D call, was not compared with the DNA. TRBV1 is classified as a pseudogene. There are 16 residues in the CDR3.

The V gene is TRBV6-5, the J gene TRBJ2-5; 12 bases line up with TRBD2. J was trimmed by 11 bases and V by 4 bases; bases with no gene match: 11. The CDR3 runs 15 residues. Germline assignment: CDR1 MNHEY and CDR2 SVGAGI. CDR3 residues: CASSWASGRAWEQYF. CDR3 nucleotide sequence: TGTGCCAGCAGTTGGGCTAGCGGGAGGGCCTGGGAGCAGTACTTC.

As to this clone: At one end, the junction sequence differs from germline, possibly due to a read error. Other nucleotide sequences in the sample specify the same CDR3. This rearrangement joins TRBV28 to TRBJ1-1; the match to TRBD1 covers 8 bases. The CDR3 totals 16 residues. The germline V gene has CDR1 MDHEN and CDR2 SYDVKM. This CDR3 is CASSPWTGRGVPEAFF. CDR3 DNA sequence: TGTGCCAGCAGTCCCTGGACAGGGAGAGGGGTCCCTGAAGCTTTTTTT.

This sequence joins TRBV7-2 and TRBJ2-7; 9 nucleotides agree with TRBD1. Germline assignment: CDR1 SGHTA and CDR2 FQGNSA. The CDR3 loop spans 16 amino acids. V dropped 3 bases and J dropped 5; count of bases not matched to a gene: 11. CDR3 sequence: CASSFTLTGGGNEQYF. CDR3 nucleotide sequence: TGTGCCAGCAGCTTCACCTTGACAGGGGGAGGCAACGAGCAGTACTTC.

The CDR3 coding sequence is TGCGCCAGCAGCTTCGGCCCCCGCGAGCAGTACTTC. Its translation: CASSFGPREQYF. V is TRBV5-1 and J is TRBJ2-7; the D is unclear. The V end lost 2 bases, the J end lost 6 bases, and 9 bases lay between the germline ends. The CDR3 runs to 12 residues. CDR1 is SGHRS and CDR2 is YFSETQ in the germline V gene.

This clone occurred once. The chain is built from TRBV5-4 and TRBJ2-3; D is perhaps TRBD2 (6 bases). CDR3 length equals 16 residues. Germline assignment: CDR1 SGHNT and CDR2 YYREEE (reference sequence). Deletions cut 0 bases from V and 1 base from J, with 12 bases between. CDR3 region: CASSLEPGLRTDTQYF. CDR3 nucleotide sequence: TGTGCCAGCAGCTTGGAACCGGGACTCCGCACAGATACGCAGTATTTT.

V is TRBV7-2 and J is TRBJ2-3; D might be TRBD2 (5 bases). Germline-derived CDR1 and CDR2 are SGHTA and FQGNSA. V lost 2 bases and J lost 6, with 15 bases in between. There are 15 residues in the CDR3. The CDR3 reads CASSLTLVGGDTQYF. The CDR3 DNA follows: TGTGCCAGCAGCTTAACACTAGTAGGCGGGGATACGCAGTATTTT.

The chain couples TRBV11-2 to TRBJ2-1, with 8 bases identical to TRBD2. CDR1 and CDR2 (germline): SGHAT, FQNNGV. J was trimmed by 0 bases and V by 1 base; bases with no gene match: 2. This CDR3 is built from 16 residues. The DNA for the CDR3 is TGTGCCAGCAGCTTAGGGAGCGGGAGCTCCTACAATGAGCAGTTCTTC. Its translation is CASSLGSGSSYNEQFF.

Note on this clone: Other DNA sequences within the sample encode an identical CDR3. The rearrangement links TRBV4-1 to TRBJ1-5; D unclear. The CDR3 totals 13 residues. Trimming removed 1 base from V and 4 bases from J, with 5 bases in between. CDR1 and CDR2 (germline): MGHRA, YSYEKL. The CDR3 sequence: CASSQVGNQPQHF. For the CDR3, the DNA is TGCGCCAGCAGCCAAGTAGGAAATCAGCCCCAGCATTTT.

The V and J genes are TRBV4-2 and TRBJ1-6; 9 bases are shared with TRBD1. This CDR3 comprises 16 residues. Germline V gene data show CDR1 as LGHNA and CDR2 as YNFKEQ. V gave up 3 bases and J gave up 12 bases; unmatched junction bases: 12. The CDR3 DNA follows: TGTGCCAGCAGCCAGCCCCCGGGACAGGGAACCTTACCCCTCCACTTT. Translation: CASSQPPGQGTLPLHF.

A note on this clone: A junction boundary mismatches the germline segment, possibly from a read error. The J gene is TRBJ1-5, the V gene TRBV6-5; D gene unclear. The CDR3 is 12 amino acids. The V gene's germline CDR1 is MNHEY and CDR2 SVGAGI. The CDR3 here is CAISEARQPQHF. The CDR3 DNA reads as TGTGCCATCAGTGAGGCAAGACAGCCCCAGCATTTT.

With regard to this clone: The same CDR3 is also encoded by other DNA sequences in this sample. The genes are TRBV20-1 and TRBJ1-2, with D uncertain. Germline V lookup: CDR1 DFQATT, CDR2 SNEGSKA (reference sequence). The CDR3 contains 11 residues. V was shortened by 3 bases and J by 2 bases, with 4 bases between the two germline ends. The DNA of the CDR3 is TGCAGTGCTAGGCCCAACTATGGCTACACCTTC. This gives the protein CSARPNYGYTF.

The chain has TRBV30 and TRBJ1-5; D is perhaps TRBD1 (6 bases). CDR3 length: 15 amino acids. V shed 0 bases and J shed 5 bases, with 14 bases lying between them. Germline V gene sequence: CDR1 GTSNPN, CDR2 SVGIG (reference sequence). The CDR3 nucleotides are TGTGCCTGGAGTGTACGGGGCAGGGGTCATCAGCCCCAGCATTTT. Its translation: CAWSVRGRGHQPQHF.

As regards this clone: The same CDR3 can be traced to other DNA sequences in this sample. This chain links TRBV18 with TRBJ2-1; maybe TRBD2 (5 bases). V lost 3 bases, J lost 8 bases, and 14 bases lay in between. The CDR3 is 14 amino acids. CDR1 is KGHSH and CDR2 is LQKENI in the germline V gene. The CDR3 sequence: CASSPRTSRDEQFF. The CDR3 DNA sequence: TGTGCCAGCTCACCGAGGACTTCGAGGGATGAGCAGTTCTTC.

As DNA, the CDR3 is TGTGCCAGCAGCGTAGATGTCAGGGCTGAGACCCAGTACTTC. It codes for CASSVDVRAETQYF. The chain has TRBV9 and TRBJ2-5; possibly TRBD1 for D (5 bases). CDR3 length: 14 residues. V lost 0 bases, J lost 5 bases, and 11 bases lay in between. The germline V gene encodes CDR1 SGDLS and CDR2 YYNGEE.

This clone was detected only once. V usage is TRBV28 and J usage is TRBJ2-6; 7 bases map to TRBD2. Germline V lookup: CDR1 MDHEN, CDR2 SYDVKM. The ends lost 4 bases at V and 0 bases at J; junction bases unmatched: 9. This CDR3 region has 18 residues. Written as DNA, the CDR3 is TGTGCCAGCAGTTACACTAGCGCACTAAGCTCTGGGGCCAACGTCCTGACTTTC. Translated: CASSYTSALSSGANVLTF.

This rearrangement joins TRBV18 to TRBJ2-3; no clear D. The ends were cut back, 0 bases at V and 1 base at J, with 14 bases in the middle. CDR3 length: 17 amino acids. CDR1 is KGHSH and CDR2 is LQKENI in the germline V gene. CDR3 sequence: CASSPPFQVVGTDTQYF. The CDR3 nucleotides are TGTGCCAGCTCACCACCGTTTCAGGTCGTTGGCACAGATACGCAGTATTTT.